One sample yielded the 26 T cell receptor beta chains listed below, sequenced in a study of shared clonotypes between healthy human individuals. The method was immunoSEQ multiplex PCR; TCRdb's version includes in-frame clones alone and lacks a portion of them. Here the sample spans about 650,000 clones, about 95% being singletons. The naive CD8 population came from CD45RO-negative cells selected for CCR7, without terminally differentiated effector memory CD45RA+ cells. Sequencing was done on a sample of naive CD8+ T cells sorted from blood. The receptors here all came from a woman in her twenties or thirties in good health.

In this sample, this clone turned up once. The rearrangement uses TRBV27 and TRBJ2-2; the match to TRBD1 covers 9 bases. V shed 3 bases, J shed 6 bases, and the junction held 8 bases outside the gene matches. The CDR3 is made up of 16 amino acids. CDR1 MNHEY and CDR2 SMNVEV come from the germline V gene (reference sequence). CDR3 protein: CASSLVGTGWAGELFF. CDR3 coding DNA: TGTGCCAGCAGTTTGGTCGGGACAGGGTGGGCCGGGGAGCTGTTTTTT.

CDR3 sequence: CASSRSSTDTQYF. The CDR3 DNA reads TGCGCCAGCAGCCGGTCTAGCACAGATACGCAGTATTTT. The J gene is TRBJ2-3, the V gene TRBV4-1; D call uncertain. From germline, CDR1 is MGHRA and CDR2 YSYEKL. V lost 4 bases, J lost 0 bases, and 5 bases lay in between. CDR3 length equals 13 residues.

The rearrangement links TRBV7-9 to TRBJ2-7; no firm D call. CDR1 is SEHNR and CDR2 is FQNEAQ in the germline V gene (reference sequence). The CDR3 spans 13 residues. V lost 5 bases, J lost 4 bases, and 12 bases lay in between. CDR3 sequence: CASSPDHPYEQYF. CDR3 nucleotides: TGTGCCAGCAGCCCCGATCACCCGTACGAGCAGTACTTC.

The chain links TRBV7-9 to TRBJ2-2; 7 bases align to TRBD1. Germline V gene data show CDR1 as SEHNR and CDR2 as FQNEAQ (reference sequence). The junction had 11 bases not matched to a gene; V was cut back by 5 bases and J by 2 bases. The length of the CDR3 is 17 residues. The CDR3 sequence is CASSERQGPRNTGELFF. CDR3 nucleotides: TGTGCCAGCAGCGAACGACAGGGACCCAGAAACACCGGGGAGCTGTTTTTT.

The chain is built from TRBV9 and TRBJ2-7; D unclear. CDR1 is SGDLS, CDR2 YYNGEE, per germline. This CDR3 has 14 amino acids. The V gene lost 0 bases and the J gene lost 1 base, with 8 bases spanning the gap. The CDR3 is CASSVEDGSYEQYF. The CDR3 bases are TGTGCCAGCAGCGTAGAAGACGGTTCCTACGAGCAGTACTTC.

The chain has TRBV13 and TRBJ2-7, with D hard to call. CDR1 and CDR2 from the germline V gene are PRHDT and FYEKMQ (reference sequence). Trimming shortened V by 0 bases and J by 2 bases, and 11 bases separated the two germline ends. CDR3 length: 15 amino acids. CDR3 protein: CASSLGPKQAYEQYF. In nucleotides, the CDR3 is TGTGCCAGCAGCTTAGGCCCTAAACAAGCCTACGAGCAGTACTTC.

The chain combines TRBV10-2 with TRBJ2-7; TRBD2 matches 10 bases. Germline CDR1 WSHSY, CDR2 SAAADI. This CDR3 has 20 residues. J was trimmed by 2 bases and V by 0 bases; bases with no gene match: 16. In nucleotides, the CDR3 is TGCGCCAGCAGTGAGTCGACCTTTGGTCTAGCGGGAGAAACGCCCTACGAGCAGTACTTC. Translation gives CASSESTFGLAGETPYEQYF.

V and J are TRBV4-2 and TRBJ2-7; D is perhaps TRBD2 (6 bases). CDR3 size: 17 residues. Trimming pared 1 base from V and 0 bases from J, leaving 16 bases between. Germline V gene sequence: CDR1 LGHNA, CDR2 YNFKEQ. The CDR3 sequence: CASSQVTLGGDSYEQYF. CDR3 sequence (DNA): TGTGCCAGCAGCCAAGTCACGCTTGGCGGGGACTCCTACGAGCAGTACTTC.

This chain joins TRBV29-1 and TRBJ2-3; 10 bases align to TRBD2. The CDR3 consists of 14 residues. J gave up 7 bases and V 6 bases, and 10 bases lay outside the gene matches. Per germline, CDR1 SQVTM and CDR2 ANQGSEA. CDR3 bases: TGCAGCGTGAGTGGGACTAGCGCCTCGAATACGCAGTATTTT. This translates into CSVSGTSASNTQYF.

The genes are TRBV6-1 and TRBJ2-7, with 8 bases matching TRBD1. The germline V gene encodes CDR1 MNHNS and CDR2 SASEGT. The trim removed 7 bases at V and 2 bases at J, leaving 7 bases unmatched. The CDR3 sequence is 14 residues long. The CDR3 reads CASTRTGSTYEQYF. The CDR3 nucleotides are TGTGCCAGCACCCGGACAGGGAGTACCTACGAGCAGTACTTC.

The table lists this clone with a count of one. The chain employs TRBV7-6 and TRBJ2-1; TRBD1 might be the D (6 bases). Germline V gives CDR1 SGHVS, CDR2 FNYEAQ. Trimming took off 7 bases at V and 9 bases at J, with 16 bases between the two ends. There are 13 residues in the CDR3. CDR3 sequence: CASKTGPRGEQFF. The CDR3, as DNA: TGTGCCAGCAAGACCGGGCCCAGGGGTGAGCAGTTCTTC.

The chain couples TRBV11-2 to TRBJ2-1; tentative D call: TRBD1 (5 bases). Germline CDR1 is SGHAT and CDR2 is FQNNGV. V was shortened by 1 base and J by 6 bases, with 19 bases between the two germline ends. This CDR3 has 17 amino acids. The CDR3 loop is CASSLVGRLLFGNEQFF. The CDR3 DNA is TGTGCCAGCAGCTTAGTGGGGCGGCTCTTGTTCGGCAATGAGCAGTTCTTC.

The V call is TRBV5-6, the J call TRBJ2-3; 10 bases are a match to TRBD1. Germline CDR1 reads SGHDT; CDR2 reads YYEEEE. This CDR3 has 12 residues. With 3 bases clipped from V and 10 bases from J, the junction kept 2 bases outside the gene matches. The CDR3 sequence is CASSSGTGAQYF. CDR3 DNA: TGTGCCAGCAGCTCCGGGACAGGGGCGCAGTATTTT.

This clone has just a few counts. This chain uses TRBV28 with TRBJ1-1; D is uncertain. The CDR3 totals 15 residues. V lost 1 base, J lost 6 bases, and 15 bases lay in between. Germline V lookup: CDR1 MDHEN, CDR2 SYDVKM. CDR3 sequence: CASSLYAGPKSEAFF. The CDR3 DNA reads TGTGCCAGCAGTTTATACGCTGGGCCGAAATCTGAAGCTTTCTTT.

V and J are TRBV6-1 and TRBJ2-7; possibly TRBD1 for D (5 bases). CDR3 length equals 14 residues. The germline CDR1 and CDR2 sequences are MNHNS and SASEGT. V lost 2 bases to trimming and J lost 5 bases, with 13 bases between them. The CDR3, as DNA: TGTGCCAGCAGTGAACTTGCAGGGCCGCACGAGCAGTACTTC. Its protein is CASSELAGPHEQYF.

This clone was detected a few times. The V gene is TRBV7-9, the J gene TRBJ1-1; weak D call: TRBD1 (5 bases). V was clipped by 5 bases and J by 4 bases, with 11 bases between them. The CDR3 spans 13 residues. Germline V gives CDR1 SEHNR, CDR2 FQNEAQ (reference sequence). The CDR3 DNA reads as TGTGCCAGCAGCAACCAGGGCATCACTGAAGCTTTCTTT. It encodes CASSNQGITEAFF.

The genes are TRBV6-5 and TRBJ2-5; D remains ambiguous. The CDR3 totals 14 residues. With 0 bases removed from V and 2 bases from J, the gap between germline ends came to 7 bases. CDR1 MNHEY and CDR2 SVGAGI come from the germline V gene. The CDR3 loop is CASSYSGWQETQYF. CDR3 DNA sequence: TGTGCCAGCAGTTACTCCGGGTGGCAAGAGACCCAGTACTTC.

The V gene is TRBV2, the J gene TRBJ2-1; D unresolved. The CDR3 has 10 amino acids. Looked up from germline, CDR1 is SNHLY and CDR2 is FYNNEI. Trimming cost V 7 bases and J 12 bases, with 10 bases left between them. The CDR3 sequence: CASIGPGQFF. The CDR3 DNA reads TGTGCCAGCATAGGGCCCGGGCAGTTCTTC.

The CDR3 here is CSASTSGEQYF. In nucleotides, the CDR3 is TGCAGTGCTTCGACTAGCGGCGAGCAGTACTTC. This chain joins TRBV20-1 and TRBJ2-7; TRBD2 matches at 9 bases. The CDR3 length is 11 residues. V lost 5 bases to trimming and J lost 6 bases; unmatched junction nucleotides: 2. Germline V CDR1 and CDR2: DFQATT, SNEGSKA (reference sequence).

The chain links TRBV28 to TRBJ1-1; D perhaps matches TRBD1 (6 bases). Germline CDR1 MDHEN, CDR2 SYDVKM. V was trimmed by 2 bases and J by 1 base, leaving 11 bases between them. CDR3 length equals 15 residues. The CDR3 loop reads CASSLLGTTNTEAFF. CDR3 coding DNA: TGTGCCAGCAGTTTACTTGGGACAACGAACACTGAAGCTTTCTTT.

The chain carries TRBV28 and TRBJ2-1; D not resolved. V gave up 5 bases and J gave up 15 bases, with 14 bases separating them. Germline loops: CDR1 MDHEN, CDR2 SYDVKM. This CDR3 has 11 amino acids. The DNA of the CDR3 is TGTGCCAGCAGTGCTGGGGTGGGCCTGTTCTTC. Its translation is CASSAGVGLFF.

The rearrangement joins TRBV6-5 to TRBJ2-7; no clear D gene. Germline V lookup: CDR1 MNHEY, CDR2 SVGAGI. The CDR3 has 14 amino acids. With 1 base removed from V and 4 bases from J, the gap between germline ends came to 11 bases. The chain's CDR3 is CASSYFGAHYEQYF. The CDR3 DNA follows: TGTGCCAGCAGTTACTTCGGAGCCCATTACGAGCAGTACTTC.

V usage is TRBV5-1 and J usage is TRBJ1-3; D remains unclear. The CDR3 spans 16 residues. From germline, CDR1 is SGHRS and CDR2 YFSETQ. V dropped 0 bases and J dropped 0 bases, with 10 bases sitting between them. CDR3 loop: CASSLGMRVSGNTIYF. The CDR3 region has the DNA TGCGCCAGCAGCTTGGGTATGAGGGTCTCTGGAAACACCATATATTTT.

The chain carries TRBV28 and TRBJ2-5; TRBD1 aligns across 8 bases. The CDR3 is made up of 16 amino acids. Germline lookup yields CDR1 MDHEN and CDR2 SYDVKM. The junction had 20 bases not matched to a gene; V was cut back by 5 bases and J by 12 bases. The CDR3 DNA is TGTGCCAGCAGTCCCCGCTACCAGGGGGCTCCAACCTTTGAGTACTTC. Protein: CASSPRYQGAPTFEYF.

The chain links TRBV7-6 to TRBJ1-1, with TRBD1 matching over 9 bases. Trimming took 1 base from V and 2 from J; bases not matched to a gene: 5. CDR1 SGHVS and CDR2 FNYEAQ come from the germline V gene. The CDR3 loop spans 16 amino acids. The chain's CDR3 is CASSLEGTGRNTEAFF. The CDR3 DNA is TGTGCCAGCAGCTTAGAAGGGACAGGGCGTAACACTGAAGCTTTCTTT.

The chain has TRBV28 and TRBJ2-7; D possibly corresponds to TRBD1 (5 bases). Germline V lookup: CDR1 MDHEN, CDR2 SYDVKM. V was shortened by 1 base and J by 2 bases, with 9 bases between the two germline ends. The CDR3 has 14 residues. CDR3 amino acids: CASSLLSGPYEQYF. DNA of the CDR3: TGTGCCAGCAGTTTATTATCAGGGCCCTACGAGCAGTACTTC.